This T cell receptor beta chain appears in the sequencing data of a study of T-cell memory formation after mild COVID-19. Study at large: TCR clusters were mostly donor specific.

TCRdb processed the 5' RACE reads anew with MiXCR; each CDR3 protein has one entry. The data contain about 150,000 distinct CDR3 sequences, approximately 5.7% of them singletons. The CDR3 sequence is 14 residues long. Looked up from germline, CDR1 is SQVTM and CDR2 is ANQGSEA. V trimming: 4 bases; J trimming: 4 bases; junction bases outside the gene matches: 3. Study-wide findings and caveats: Confirmation of SARS-CoV-2 specificity was lacking for second-wave clones peaking day 37. Later expanders leaned CD4+, whereas day 15 to 85 contracting clones were balanced CD4/CD8.

Remarks on this clonotype: No antigen is known for it.

The chain is built from TRBV29-1 and TRBJ1-5, with 11 positions matching TRBD1. The TCR sequence derives from an adult woman who had mild COVID-19 (a few samples of this study predate the infection). Cell type and time point are not known. Material for sequencing was PBMCs or a T cell subset sorted from them (not recorded which). CDR3: CSVAGTGGNQPQHF. The CDR3 nucleotides read TGCAGCGTTGCCGGGACAGGGGGGAATCAGCCCCAGCATTTT.